This T cell receptor (beta chain) was sequenced in a study of cytomegalovirus exposure and HLA in healthy donors. Amplification used 60 Vbeta primers and 13 Jbeta primers. Here immunoSEQ multiplex PCR was the method, and the copy in TCRdb shows in-frame clones only, minus some. The table counts approximately 120,000 clones; 1.5% to 2% lies in the top ten. This TCR was sampled from a woman aged 55-75 years in good health and CMV-seronegative. Material: PBMCs.

The CDR3: CAISESGPLQETQYF. CDR3 nucleotide sequence: TGTGCCATCAGTGAGTCTGGGCCGCTCCAAGAGACCCAGTACTTC. This chain uses TRBV10-3 with TRBJ2-5; D gene unclear. The CDR3 spans 15 residues. V was pared by 0 bases and J by 1 base, with 9 bases between. Germline V gene data show CDR1 as ENHRY and CDR2 as SYGVKD.